These 19 T cell receptor beta chains came from one sample sequenced in a study of identical twins. Using its own MiXCR run on the 5' RACE reads, TCRdb lists one record per CDR3 protein. There are about 250,000 distinct CDR3 sequences in the sample; approximately 8.6% occur only once, and 3% to 3.5% lies in the top ten. These same records also appear under a second study, on yellow fever vaccine responses in identical twins.

Material for sequencing was CD8+ T cells sorted from blood. The source is a woman aged 18-29 years in good health.

This clonotype was counted ten times or more. The rearrangement joins TRBV7-9 to TRBJ2-3; D gene ambiguous. This CDR3 has 14 amino acids. Germline V lookup: CDR1 SEHNR, CDR2 FQNEAQ (reference sequence). The V end was cut by 0 bases, the J end by 2 bases, with 6 bases between. The CDR3 reads CASSLAAFTDTQYF. The CDR3 DNA reads TGTGCCAGCAGCTTAGCAGCCTTCACAGATACGCAGTATTTT. Full variable domain (rest looked up from reference TRBV7-9 and TRBJ2-3): DTGVSQNPRHKITKRGQNVTFRCDPISEHNRLYWYRQTLGQGPEFLTYFQNEAQLEKSRLLSDRFSAERPKGSFSTLEIQRTEQGDSAMYLCASSLAAFTDTQYFGPGTRLTVL.

This clonotype was seen more than once but under ten times. This sequence joins TRBV7-9 and TRBJ1-4; D uncertain. CDR1 SEHNR and CDR2 FQNEAQ come from the germline V gene (reference sequence). Trimming removed 1 base at V and 2 bases at J, with 5 bases between. The CDR3 consists of 14 residues. The CDR3: CASSLGGTNEKLFF. CDR3 coding DNA: TGTGCCAGCAGCTTAGGTGGGACTAATGAAAAACTGTTTTTT.

Only a few counts were recorded for this clonotype. The chain uses TRBV6-4 and TRBJ2-3; 9 nucleotides line up with TRBD2. J was trimmed by 4 bases and V by 3 bases; bases with no gene match: 2. The CDR3 runs to 14 residues. CDR1 is MRHNA and CDR2 is SNTAGT in the germline V gene. CDR3 DNA sequence: TGTGCCAGCAGTGAGGGCGGGGGGGCAGATACGCAGTATTTT. Protein: CASSEGGGADTQYF.

This clonotype has more than one count but fewer than ten. J is TRBJ2-2 and V is TRBV7-9; D is possibly TRBD1 (7 bases). CDR1 is SEHNR, CDR2 FQNEAQ, per germline (reference sequence). This CDR3 spans 15 amino acids. Trimming stripped 6 bases from V and 2 bases from J, with 13 bases between. CDR3 sequence: CASRGGQLNTGELFF. CDR3 DNA: TGTGCCAGCAGGGGGGGACAGCTAAACACCGGGGAGCTGTTTTTT. The entire variable domain, with the rest obtained from reference TRBV7-9 and TRBJ2-2, is as follows: DTGVSQNPRHKITKRGQNVTFRCDPISEHNRLYWYRQTLGQGPEFLTYFQNEAQLEKSRLLSDRFSAERPKGSFSTLEIQRTEQGDSAMYLCASRGGQLNTGELFFGEGSRLTVL.

The CDR3 spells CASSPGLQEQFF. The DNA for the CDR3 is TGTGCCAGCAGTCCGGGACTACAAGAGCAGTTCTTC. The rearrangement links TRBV27 to TRBJ2-1; the match to TRBD2 covers 7 bases. The J segment lost 10 bases and the V segment lost 5 bases, leaving 5 bases of the junction unmatched. The CDR3 runs to 12 residues. Looked up from germline, CDR1 is MNHEY and CDR2 is SMNVEV (reference sequence).

This rearrangement joins TRBV15 to TRBJ1-5; D is undetermined. Trimming left V 6 bases short and J 1 base short, with 10 bases between. Germline values: CDR1 LNHNV, CDR2 YYDKDF (reference sequence). CDR3 length equals 14 residues. CDR3 amino acids: CATSQVLSNQPQHF. CDR3 DNA: TGTGCCACCAGTCAGGTTCTCAGCAATCAGCCCCAGCATTTT.

This clonotype occurred a few times. V is TRBV29-1 and J is TRBJ2-7; D not resolved. The germline V gene encodes CDR1 SQVTM and CDR2 ANQGSEA. The CDR3 covers 13 residues. The germline V and J ends were trimmed by 2 bases and 0 bases, with 8 bases remaining between them. Written as DNA, the CDR3 is TGCAGCGTTGAAAGTGACACCTCCTACGAGCAGTACTTC. Translation gives CSVESDTSYEQYF.

This clonotype has a count of ten or more. The chain uses TRBV12-3 or TRBV12-4 and TRBJ2-3, with D possibly TRBD1 on 5 matching bases. Deletions cut 6 bases from V and 2 bases from J, with 15 bases between. CDR3 length: 15 residues. The CDR3 nucleotides are TGTGCCAGCAGCACCACTGACAGATACACAGATACGCAGTATTTT. Its translation is CASSTTDRYTDTQYF.

This clonotype was seen only a few times. The genes are TRBV6-5 and TRBJ2-7; D not certain. Germline CDR1 MNHEY, CDR2 SVGAGI. This CDR3 comprises 16 residues. V lost 5 bases, J lost 1 base, and 18 bases lay in between. The chain's CDR3 is CASSHLRDENSYEQYF. The CDR3 nucleotides read TGTGCCAGCAGTCACCTCCGCGACGAAAATTCCTACGAGCAGTACTTC.

The J gene is TRBJ2-1, the V gene TRBV5-1; the match to TRBD2 covers 8 bases. Germline CDR1 is SGHRS and CDR2 is YFSETQ. After removal of 0 bases from V and 3 bases from J, the junction contained 8 bases not matched to a gene. The CDR3 is made up of 17 amino acids. In DNA, the CDR3 is TGCGCCAGCAGCTTGGCCGGGAGGGACTGGGGCTACAATGAGCAGTTCTTC. It specifies CASSLAGRDWGYNEQFF.

This clonotype showed up just a few times. V gene TRBV28 combines with J gene TRBJ2-3; 9 bases match TRBD1. CDR1 is MDHEN, CDR2 SYDVKM, per germline. This CDR3 has 16 amino acids. V shed 1 base, J shed 4 bases, and the junction held 6 bases outside the gene matches. Here the CDR3 DNA reads TGTGCCAGCAGTTTATTCGGGACAGGGCTATCAGATACGCAGTATTTT. It encodes CASSLFGTGLSDTQYF.

V and J are TRBV7-9 and TRBJ1-1, with D possibly matching TRBD1 (6 bases). CDR1 and CDR2 from the germline V gene are SEHNR and FQNEAQ (reference sequence). Trimming cost V 4 bases and J 1 base, with 13 bases left between them. This CDR3 contains 15 residues. The CDR3 region is CASSSREGQNTEAFF. CDR3 bases: TGTGCCAGCAGCTCACGTGAGGGACAGAACACTGAAGCTTTCTTT.

The chain combines TRBV29-1 with TRBJ2-7; 8 nucleotides line up with TRBD1. J gave up 1 base and V 2 bases, and 7 bases lay outside the gene matches. CDR1 is SQVTM, CDR2 ANQGSEA, per germline. The CDR3 runs to 15 residues. CDR3 amino acids: CSVELGQGSSYEQYF. The DNA for the CDR3 is TGCAGCGTTGAATTAGGACAGGGCAGTTCCTACGAGCAGTACTTC.

In this sample, this clonotype turned up many times. V usage is TRBV7-9 and J usage is TRBJ2-7, with D hard to call. There are 13 residues in the CDR3. CDR1 is SEHNR and CDR2 is FQNEAQ in the germline V gene (reference sequence). V lost 8 bases, J lost 7 bases, and 18 bases lay in between. The CDR3 DNA sequence: TGTGCCAGCCTCTCAGACTTCAACGGGGAGCAGTACTTC. Translated: CASLSDFNGEQYF. The full variable domain, in which reference TRBV7-9 and TRBJ2-7 provide the parts outside the CDR3, is DTGVSQNPRHKITKRGQNVTFRCDPISEHNRLYWYRQTLGQGPEFLTYFQNEAQLEKSRLLSDRFSAERPKGSFSTLEIQRTEQGDSAMYLCASLSDFNGEQYFGPGTRLTVT.

There are a few counts of this clonotype. The chain links TRBV20-1 to TRBJ2-3, with D perhaps being TRBD1 or TRBD2 (7 bases each). Trimming stripped 5 bases from V and 4 bases from J, with 19 bases between. From germline, CDR1 is DFQATT and CDR2 SNEGSKA (reference sequence). This CDR3 has 15 amino acids. The CDR3 region has the DNA TGCAGTGCTCGGACTTCAGGGGGAGGGCCAGATACGCAGTATTTT. Protein sequence: CSARTSGGGPDTQYF.

The chain links TRBV2 to TRBJ2-1, with 9 nucleotides matching TRBD1. The trim removed 7 bases at V and 9 bases at J, leaving 10 bases unmatched. The CDR3 extends over 14 amino acids. In germline, CDR1 is SNHLY, CDR2 FYNNEI. CDR3 DNA sequence: TGTGCCAGCAATTGGGGACAGGGTTTCTTTGAGCAGTTCTTC. Translating gives CASNWGQGFFEQFF.

The chain joins TRBV2 to TRBJ1-2, with TRBD1 matching 8 bases. The germline V gene encodes CDR1 SNHLY and CDR2 FYNNEI. This CDR3 comprises 14 residues. V lost 5 bases, J lost 3 bases, and 5 bases stayed unmatched. This chain's CDR3 is CASSQGQGHYGYTF. The CDR3 nucleotides are TGTGCCAGCAGTCAAGGACAGGGCCACTATGGCTACACCTTC.

This clonotype was detected many times. The V and J genes are TRBV6-5 and TRBJ2-1; possible D gene TRBD2, 6 bases. This CDR3 has 13 amino acids. V lost 2 bases to trimming and J lost 8 bases, with 10 bases between them. Germline loops: CDR1 MNHEY, CDR2 SVGAGI. CDR3 sequence: CASSYGRDYEQFF. The CDR3 nucleotides are TGTGCCAGCAGTTACGGCAGGGACTATGAGCAGTTCTTC.

This clonotype has ten or more counts. The V call is TRBV10-1, the J call TRBJ2-7; TRBD2 aligns across 7 bases. Germline V gene lookup returns CDR1 WNHNN and CDR2 SYGVQD (reference sequence). This CDR3 contains 14 residues. J gave up 1 base and V 4 bases, and 4 bases lay outside the gene matches. The chain's CDR3 is CASSVSGTSYEQYF. The CDR3 nucleotides read TGCGCCAGCAGTGTCAGCGGGACTTCCTACGAGCAGTACTTC.